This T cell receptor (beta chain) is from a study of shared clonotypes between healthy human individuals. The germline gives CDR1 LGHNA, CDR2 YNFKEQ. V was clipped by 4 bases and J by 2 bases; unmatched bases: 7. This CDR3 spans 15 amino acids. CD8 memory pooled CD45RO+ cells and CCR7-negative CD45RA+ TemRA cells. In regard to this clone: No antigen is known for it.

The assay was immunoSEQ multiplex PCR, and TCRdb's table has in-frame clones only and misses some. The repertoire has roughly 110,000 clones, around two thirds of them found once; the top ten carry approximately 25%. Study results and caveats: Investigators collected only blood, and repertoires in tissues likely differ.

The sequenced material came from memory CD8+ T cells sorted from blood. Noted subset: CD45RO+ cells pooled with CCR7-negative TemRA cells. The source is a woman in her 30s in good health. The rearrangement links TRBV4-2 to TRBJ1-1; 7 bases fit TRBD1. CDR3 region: CASSLHRGKNTEAFF. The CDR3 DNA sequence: TGTGCCAGCAGCCTTCACAGGGGAAAAAACACTGAAGCTTTCTTT.